The 13 T cell receptor beta chains listed next were all sequenced from one sample in a study of cytomegalovirus exposure and HLA in healthy donors. Primers included in the PCR were 60 Vbeta and 13 Jbeta primers. Libraries were prepared by immunoSEQ multiplex PCR; TCRdb keeps only in-frame clonotypes and omits some of them. The sample is made up of about 120,000 clones, and the top ten hold roughly 6.6% of it. Sequenced: PBMCs. Source of these receptors: a man aged 35 to 55 in good health and CMV-seropositive.

The chain links TRBV11-3 to TRBJ2-1; 13 bases match TRBD2. The CDR3 runs 15 residues. V shed 4 bases and J 8 bases; nucleotides not matched to a gene: 5. From germline, CDR1 is SGHNT and CDR2 YENEEA. CDR3 sequence reads: CASSSGLAGVDEQFF. The DNA for the CDR3 is TGTGCCAGCAGCTCCGGACTAGCGGGAGTTGATGAGCAGTTCTTC.

V usage is TRBV5-1 and J usage is TRBJ2-6; 7 bases fit TRBD1. Germline V gene data show CDR1 as SGHRS and CDR2 as YFSETQ. The CDR3 runs 15 residues. Trimming removed 3 bases from V and 4 bases from J; junction bases left unmatched: 4. DNA of the CDR3: TGCGCCAGCAGCTCTACAGGGGCGGGGGCCAACGTCCTGACTTTC. This codes for CASSSTGAGANVLTF.

The gene calls are TRBV30 and TRBJ1-5; the D is unclear. This CDR3 is built from 13 residues. V was clipped by 5 bases and J by 0 bases, with 8 bases between them. Germline CDR1 GTSNPN, CDR2 SVGIG (reference sequence). DNA for the CDR3: TGTGCCTGGGGCGGGGATAGCAATCAGCCCCAGCATTTT. It specifies CAWGGDSNQPQHF.

The chain recombines TRBV19 with TRBJ2-3, with a tentative D call TRBD1 (5 bases). From germline, CDR1 is LNHDA and CDR2 SQIVND (reference sequence). V was pared by 3 bases and J by 5 bases, with 9 bases between. The CDR3 runs to 13 residues. The CDR3 DNA reads as TGTGCCAGTAGTATTCAGGGAAGAGATACGCAGTATTTT. This codes for CASSIQGRDTQYF.

DNA for the CDR3: TGTGCCACCAAGTTCCAGGGGGCGCGGTACAATGAGCAGTTCTTC. Protein sequence: CATKFQGARYNEQFF. J is TRBJ2-1 and V is TRBV10-3; 8 positions match TRBD1. Germline values: CDR1 ENHRY, CDR2 SYGVKD. CDR3 length: 15 amino acids. J lost 4 bases, V lost 10 bases, and 12 bases had no gene match.

V gene TRBV6-5 combines with J gene TRBJ2-7, with D possibly being TRBD1 (6 bases). V was clipped by 0 bases and J by 4 bases, with 16 bases between them. CDR3 length: 16 residues. Germline CDR1 is MNHEY and CDR2 is SVGAGI. The CDR3 loop is CASSYSNPLGGYEQYF. DNA for the CDR3: TGTGCCAGCAGTTACTCTAACCCGCTAGGGGGATACGAGCAGTACTTC.

CDR3 sequence (DNA): TGTGCCAGCAGTACGGTCCAGGCGTCCATATATTTT. It codes for CASSTVQASIYF. The chain couples TRBV28 to TRBJ1-3; D not certain. The CDR3 is 12 amino acids. Germline V gives CDR1 MDHEN, CDR2 SYDVKM. V was pared by 5 bases and J by 11 bases, with 13 bases between.

The rearrangement joins TRBV10-1 to TRBJ2-6, with D possibly matching TRBD1 (5 bases). Between the trimmed V and J ends, which lost 2 bases and 12 bases, there was a span of 14 bases. The germline V gene encodes CDR1 WNHNN and CDR2 SYGVQD (reference sequence). CDR3 length: 14 amino acids. CDR3 residues: CASSEGGAAAVLTF. The DNA of the CDR3 is TGCGCCAGCAGTGAGGGTGGGGCGGCGGCCGTCCTGACTTTC.

The chain couples TRBV27 to TRBJ2-2; 10 bases match TRBD2. This CDR3 contains 15 residues. Germline CDR1 MNHEY, CDR2 SMNVEV (reference sequence). The J segment lost 5 bases and the V segment lost 7 bases, leaving 7 bases of the junction unmatched. The CDR3 loop is CASNTLAGETGELFF. Written as DNA, the CDR3 is TGTGCCAGCAACACGCTAGCGGGAGAAACCGGGGAGCTGTTTTTT.

This chain links TRBV7-9 with TRBJ1-2; 7 bases fit TRBD1. Losses at the gene ends were 0 bases for V and 2 bases for J; bases not matched to a gene: 12. The CDR3 spans 18 residues. Germline V gives CDR1 SEHNR, CDR2 FQNEAQ (reference sequence). The chain's CDR3 is CASSLAPTGTDFNYGYTF. As DNA, the CDR3 is TGTGCCAGCAGCTTAGCCCCGACCGGGACAGACTTCAACTATGGCTACACCTTC.

The chain has TRBV7-8 and TRBJ1-1, with D maybe TRBD1 (6 bases). V was cut by 1 base and J by 1 base, with 22 bases left in between. The CDR3 length is 19 residues. The germline V gene encodes CDR1 SGHVS and CDR2 FQNEAQ. The CDR3 reads CASSLEGGAGTRGNTEAFF. CDR3 sequence (DNA): TGTGCCAGCAGCTTAGAGGGGGGGGCAGGAACGAGGGGGAACACTGAAGCTTTCTTT.

The J gene is TRBJ2-2, the V gene TRBV4-3; TRBD1 is a possible D gene (6 bases). Trimming left V 4 bases short and J 2 bases short, with 11 bases between. Per the germline V gene, CDR1 is LGHNA and CDR2 is YSLEER. The CDR3 is 15 amino acids. In DNA, the CDR3 is TGCGCCAGCAGCCGACAGGTCCCTAACACCGGGGAGCTGTTTTTT. The encoded protein is CASSRQVPNTGELFF.

The CDR3 sequence: CASSSNLDTQYF. In DNA form, the CDR3 reads TGTGCCAGCAGCTCCAACTTGGATACGCAGTATTTT. The V gene is TRBV11-2, the J gene TRBJ2-3; the D is unclear. The germline CDR1 and CDR2 sequences are SGHAT and FQNNGV. The V end lost 4 bases, the J end lost 6 bases, and 8 bases lay between the germline ends. The CDR3 runs 12 residues.